Listed below are T cell receptor beta chains from one sample, sequenced in a study of CXCR3-negative and CXCR3-positive naive CD8 T cells. With the 5' RACE reads reprocessed, TCRdb shows one record per CDR3 protein and no DNA. This sample's clone table lists some 85,000 distinct CDR3 sequences. The specimen was naive CXCR3+ CD8+ T cells from blood. These receptors originate from a human donor in good health. Some clones in this sample may be carry-over from other donors' samples. Both conserved end residues are part of each CDR3. Each record gives: V gene, J gene, CDR3 protein.

V gene: TRBV11-2; J gene: TRBJ2-1; CDR3 protein: CASSIRGGVDNEQFF
V gene: TRBV6-5; J gene: TRBJ2-1; CDR3 protein: CASSYGLAGVYNEQFF
V gene: TRBV12-3/TRBV12-4; J gene: TRBJ2-7; CDR3 protein: CASGLGTIETYEQYF
V gene: TRBV27; J gene: TRBJ2-4; CDR3 protein: CASSLPDSKNIQYF
V gene: TRBV10-3; J gene: TRBJ2-7; CDR3 protein: CAISSGTSGIRTYEQYF
V gene: TRBV4-1; J gene: TRBJ1-1; CDR3 protein: CASSQGGVWPGQSKNTEAFF
V gene: TRBV7-8; J gene: TRBJ2-2; CDR3 protein: CASSLATGGNGELFF
V gene: TRBV6-1; J gene: TRBJ1-1; CDR3 protein: CASETGRAWNTEAFF
V gene: TRBV7-9; J gene: TRBJ2-5; CDR3 protein: CASSLTTSGAQETQYF
V gene: TRBV9; J gene: TRBJ2-3; CDR3 protein: CASSGEGGRSTDTQYF
V gene: TRBV7-9; J gene: TRBJ1-2; CDR3 protein: CASSLGQGAGYTF
V gene: TRBV5-4; J gene: TRBJ2-3; CDR3 protein: CASSLAWDTQYF
V gene: TRBV4-3; J gene: TRBJ1-1; CDR3 protein: CASSQDLWWGVDTEAFF
V gene: TRBV29-1; J gene: TRBJ2-7; CDR3 protein: CSVVGLEVYEQYF
V gene: TRBV6-6; J gene: TRBJ2-7; CDR3 protein: CASSYGTNYEQYF
V gene: TRBV9; J gene: TRBJ1-2; CDR3 protein: CASSVPGQGAGGYTF
V gene: TRBV6-6; J gene: TRBJ1-2; CDR3 protein: CASSPSVVYGYTF
V gene: TRBV29-1; J gene: TRBJ2-1; CDR3 protein: CSVESLFSYNEQFF
V gene: TRBV9; J gene: TRBJ2-6; CDR3 protein: CASSATGANVLTF
V gene: TRBV27; J gene: TRBJ1-1; CDR3 protein: CASSFRVAFTEAFF
V gene: TRBV28; J gene: TRBJ2-5; CDR3 protein: CASSFESGPGRQETQYF
V gene: TRBV29-1; J gene: TRBJ2-1; CDR3 protein: CSVGTGGDEQFF
V gene: TRBV5-1; J gene: TRBJ1-1; CDR3 protein: CASSAGGSEAFF
V gene: TRBV14; J gene: TRBJ2-2; CDR3 protein: CASSPPSGGTGELFF
V gene: TRBV5-1; J gene: TRBJ1-1; CDR3 protein: CASSFNSGNTEAFF
V gene: TRBV5-5; J gene: TRBJ1-2; CDR3 protein: CASSSRTGRGVNYGYTF
V gene: TRBV9; J gene: TRBJ2-1; CDR3 protein: CASSVVWGSYNEQFF
V gene: TRBV7-3; J gene: TRBJ2-1; CDR3 protein: CASSFTGQEQFF
V gene: TRBV6-1; J gene: TRBJ2-7; CDR3 protein: CASSETDYEQYF
V gene: TRBV28; J gene: TRBJ2-5; CDR3 protein: CASSTRVRETQYF
V gene: TRBV7-6; J gene: TRBJ2-7; CDR3 protein: CASSFGQGPTYEQYF
V gene: TRBV29-1; J gene: TRBJ2-7; CDR3 protein: CSAIGGQGTEQYF
V gene: TRBV5-1; J gene: TRBJ1-2; CDR3 protein: CASSLGSDYGYTF
V gene: TRBV6-6; J gene: TRBJ2-7; CDR3 protein: CASSFGTPSSREQYF
V gene: TRBV9; J gene: TRBJ1-2; CDR3 protein: CASSTGGGGYTF
V gene: TRBV20-1; J gene: TRBJ2-1; CDR3 protein: CSARETDLLNNEQFF
V gene: TRBV12-3/TRBV12-4; J gene: TRBJ1-5; CDR3 protein: CASRGRGKQPQHF
V gene: TRBV6-2/TRBV6-3; J gene: TRBJ2-5; CDR3 protein: CASSRSSGRALETQYF
V gene: TRBV12-3/TRBV12-4; J gene: TRBJ1-2; CDR3 protein: CASSHGLRGSDGYTF
V gene: TRBV28; J gene: TRBJ2-4; CDR3 protein: CASSVVNIQYF
V gene: TRBV7-8; J gene: TRBJ2-5; CDR3 protein: CASSPGLLETQYF
V gene: TRBV15; J gene: TRBJ1-4; CDR3 protein: CATSAGGTTNEKLFF
V gene: TRBV28; J gene: TRBJ1-5; CDR3 protein: CASKDSNQPQHF